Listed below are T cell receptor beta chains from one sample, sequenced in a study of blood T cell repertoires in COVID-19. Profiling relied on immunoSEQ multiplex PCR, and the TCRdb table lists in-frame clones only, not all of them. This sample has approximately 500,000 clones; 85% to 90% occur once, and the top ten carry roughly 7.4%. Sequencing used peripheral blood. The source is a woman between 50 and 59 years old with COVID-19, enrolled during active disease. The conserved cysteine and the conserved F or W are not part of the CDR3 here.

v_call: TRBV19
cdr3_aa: ASSISRGTEAF

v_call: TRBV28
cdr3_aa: ASSPSTGQGSPLH

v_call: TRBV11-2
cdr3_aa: ASSVGQGDEKLF

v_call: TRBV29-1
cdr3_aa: SVDVRTEMGQPQH

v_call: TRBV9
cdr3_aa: ASSTATSKGDDEQF

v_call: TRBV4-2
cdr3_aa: ASSQGEGGYSTNEKLF

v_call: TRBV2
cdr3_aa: ASTLPGGSYNEQF

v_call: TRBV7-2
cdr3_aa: ASSWGQGAGQPQH

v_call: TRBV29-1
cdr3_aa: SANTGFLPPD

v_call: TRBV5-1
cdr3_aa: ASSSRQGAHVGELF

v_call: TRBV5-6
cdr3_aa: ASSSGQGGWRTEAF

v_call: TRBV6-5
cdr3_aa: ASSYSAGANTEAF

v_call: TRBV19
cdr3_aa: ASSEKGGTEAF

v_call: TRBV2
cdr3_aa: ASSEWGGTGANVLT

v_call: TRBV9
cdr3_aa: ASSASIPTSGLSYEQY

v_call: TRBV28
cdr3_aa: ASTPGQGRHQPQH

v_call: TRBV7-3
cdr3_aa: ASSQQIAGANTDTQY

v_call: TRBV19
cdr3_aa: ASSMVGGGNYGYT

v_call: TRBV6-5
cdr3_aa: ASSSDRGSEAF

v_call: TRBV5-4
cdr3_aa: ASSSSRQGMNTEAF

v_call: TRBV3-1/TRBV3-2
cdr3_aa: ASSQRGPGYGYT

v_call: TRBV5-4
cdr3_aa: ASSPSGVASGANVLT

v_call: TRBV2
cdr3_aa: ASSEDMGGRNTEAF

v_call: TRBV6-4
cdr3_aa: ASSDSGGMNTEAF

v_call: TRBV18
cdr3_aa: ASSPVSGGEPDTQY

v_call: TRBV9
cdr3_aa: ASSVGESTDTQY

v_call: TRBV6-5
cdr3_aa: ASRDRGRTTDEQY